These 30 T cell receptor beta chains originate from one sample sequenced in a study of T cell changes during pregnancy in multiple sclerosis. Data came from immunoSEQ multiplex PCR; TCRdb stores just in-frame clones and leaves some out. The repertoire holds about 100,000 clones, with about 91% as singletons. This specimen consisted of peripheral blood, obtained in the second trimester of pregnancy. The receptors come from a female donor with multiple sclerosis, enrolled in a pregnancy study.

The chain is built from TRBV6-6 and TRBJ2-2, with no clear D. The CDR3 extends over 16 amino acids. V was pared by 4 bases and J by 1 base, with 13 bases between. CDR1 and CDR2 (germline): MNHNY, SVGAGI (reference sequence). The DNA of the CDR3 is TGTGCCAGCAGTTCCGCTCGATTACAGAACACCGGGGAGCTGTTTTTT. It codes for CASSSARLQNTGELFF.

The J gene is TRBJ2-3, the V gene TRBV21-1; TRBD1, the D gene given by the table, was not confirmed from the DNA. TRBV21-1 represents a pseudogene. The CDR3 extends over 12 amino acids. The CDR3 here is CATTGVADTQYF. CDR3 nucleotide sequence: TGTGCCACGACAGGGGTCGCAGATACGCAGTATTTT.

The chain uses TRBV6-1 and TRBJ2-1; 10 bases are shared with TRBD2. From germline, CDR1 is MNHNS and CDR2 SASEGT. J lost 4 bases, V lost 8 bases, and 2 bases had no gene match. CDR3 size: 13 residues. The DNA of the CDR3 is TGTGCCAGCGGGACTAGCGTTTACAATGAGCAGTTCTTC. Residues: CASGTSVYNEQFF.

This chain joins TRBV12-5 and TRBJ2-3, with D uncertain. Germline V gene data show CDR1 as LGHNT and CDR2 as FRNRAP. Trimming shortened V by 1 base and J by 0 bases, and 8 bases separated the two germline ends. The CDR3 loop spans 15 amino acids. As DNA, the CDR3 is TGTGCTAGTGGTTTGGACAGAACTAGCACAGATACGCAGTATTTT. The encoded protein is CASGLDRTSTDTQYF. Variable domain in full (rest from reference TRBV12-5 and TRBJ2-3): DARVTQTPRHKVTEMGQEVTMRCQPILGHNTVFWYRQTMMQGLELLAYFRNRAPLDDSGMPKDRFSAEMPDATLATLKIQPSEPRDSAVYFCASGLDRTSTDTQYFGPGTRLTVL.

The chain is built from TRBV11-2 and TRBJ2-2; TRBD1 matches at 11 bases. The CDR3 totals 14 residues. CDR1 SGHAT and CDR2 FQNNGV come from the germline V gene. Losses at the gene ends were 8 bases for V and 4 bases for J; bases not matched to a gene: 3. CDR3: CASGGQGVTGELFF. CDR3 bases: TGTGCCAGCGGGGGACAGGGGGTCACCGGGGAGCTGTTTTTT. Drawing the rest from reference TRBV11-2 and TRBJ2-2, the complete variable domain is EAGVAQSPRYKIIEKRQSVAFWCNPISGHATLYWYQQILGQGPKLLIQFQNNGVVDDSQLPKDRFSAERLKGVDSTLKIQPAKLEDSAVYLCASGGQGVTGELFFGEGSRLTVL.

The genes are TRBV5-6 and TRBJ1-1; maybe TRBD1 (5 bases). Germline assignment: CDR1 SGHDT and CDR2 YYEEEE. CDR3 length: 13 amino acids. The V end was cut by 3 bases, the J end by 3 bases, with 9 bases between. In DNA form, the CDR3 reads TGTGCCAGCAGCTACAGGATTTACACTGAAGCTTTCTTT. As protein: CASSYRIYTEAFF.

This sequence joins TRBV27 and TRBJ2-7; tentative D call: TRBD1 (5 bases). The germline CDR1 and CDR2 sequences are MNHEY and SMNVEV (reference sequence). Trimming left V 0 bases short and J 0 bases short, with 12 bases between. The CDR3 has 16 residues. In DNA, the CDR3 is TGTGCCAGCAGTTTATCGAACAGGCGAAGCTCCTACGAGCAGTACTTC. It is translated as CASSLSNRRSSYEQYF.

The J gene is TRBJ1-3, the V gene TRBV7-6; 9 bases agree with TRBD1. The V and J ends lost 5 bases and 1 base, in that order; junction bases with no gene match: 15. The CDR3 extends over 19 amino acids. The germline V gene encodes CDR1 SGHVS and CDR2 FNYEAQ. The CDR3 reads CASSTSSTGGVWSGNTIYF. The CDR3 bases are TGTGCCAGCAGCACATCTTCAACAGGGGGCGTTTGGTCTGGAAACACCATATATTTT. Drawing the rest from reference TRBV7-6 and TRBJ1-3, the complete variable domain is GAGVSQSPRYKVTKRGQDVALRCDPISGHVSLYWYRQALGQGPEFLTYFNYEAQQDKSGLPNDRFSAERPEGSISTLTIQRTEQRDSAMYRCASSTSSTGGVWSGNTIYFGEGSWLTVV.

The chain links TRBV27 to TRBJ2-1, with D perhaps matching TRBD1 (6 bases). CDR3 length equals 15 residues. Germline V CDR1 and CDR2: MNHEY, SMNVEV (reference sequence). V shed 3 bases and J shed 7 bases, with 16 bases lying between them. The CDR3 DNA reads TGTGCCAGCAGTTTCCAGGGGCAGTCAAGGAATGAGCAGTTCTTC. This gives the protein CASSFQGQSRNEQFF.

The genes are TRBV2 and TRBJ2-2, with D tentatively TRBD2 (7 bases). V dropped 4 bases and J dropped 4 bases, with 13 bases sitting between them. CDR1 SNHLY and CDR2 FYNNEI come from the germline V gene. CDR3 length equals 15 residues. CDR3 residues: CASSGQGRGTGELFF. The CDR3 coding sequence is TGTGCCAGCAGTGGGCAGGGGAGGGGCACCGGGGAGCTGTTTTTT.

This chain joins TRBV5-1 and TRBJ2-7; TRBD1 agrees at 9 bases. J lost 1 base, V lost 3 bases, and 2 bases had no gene match. This CDR3 contains 14 residues. The germline gives CDR1 SGHRS, CDR2 YFSETQ. The DNA of the CDR3 is TGCGCCAGCAGCTCTGGGACAGGGTCCTACGAGCAGTACTTC. Encoded protein: CASSSGTGSYEQYF.

This clone has just one count. The CDR3 bases are TGTGCCAGCAGCGGAACACAGGGTTATCAGCCCCAGCATTTT. This translates into CASSGTQGYQPQHF. V gene TRBV4-2 combines with J gene TRBJ1-5; TRBD1 might be the D (6 bases). This CDR3 region has 14 residues. In germline, CDR1 is LGHNA, CDR2 YNFKEQ. V lost 5 bases and J 5 bases, leaving 13 bases between the germline ends.

This clone was seen only once. The chain couples TRBV4-2 to TRBJ2-3, with 14 bases lining up with TRBD2. The V and J ends lost 2 bases and 1 base, in that order; junction bases with no gene match: 5. CDR1 LGHNA and CDR2 YNFKEQ come from the germline V gene. This CDR3 contains 18 residues. The chain's CDR3 is CASSQRRLAGGGTDTQYF. The CDR3 nucleotides read TGTGCCAGCAGCCAAAGGAGACTAGCGGGAGGGGGCACAGATACGCAGTATTTT.

The CDR3 protein is CSVRTPMNTEAFF. The CDR3 DNA reads as TGCAGCGTGAGGACACCAATGAACACTGAAGCTTTCTTT. This chain links TRBV29-1 with TRBJ1-1; D is perhaps TRBD1 (5 bases). CDR3 length: 13 amino acids. Trimming shortened V by 6 bases and J by 0 bases, and 11 bases separated the two germline ends. CDR1 and CDR2 from the germline V gene are SQVTM and ANQGSEA.

The genes are TRBV7-8 and TRBJ2-1; TRBD2 matches 7 bases. Trimming took 3 bases from V and 7 from J; bases not matched to a gene: 9. Germline V CDR1 and CDR2: SGHVS, FQNEAQ. The CDR3 loop spans 15 amino acids. The CDR3: CASSFDAGVYNEQFF. The CDR3, as DNA: TGTGCCAGCAGCTTTGATGCGGGAGTGTATAATGAGCAGTTCTTC.

The CDR3, as DNA: TGTGCCAGCAGTCCCGCGGCCATCCGTAGCAATCAGCCCCAGCATTTT. It translates to CASSPAAIRSNQPQHF. This rearrangement joins TRBV7-8 to TRBJ1-5; D is uncertain. With 6 bases removed from V and 0 bases from J, the gap between germline ends came to 15 bases. In germline, CDR1 is SGHVS, CDR2 FQNEAQ. CDR3 length equals 16 residues. The variable domain in full, completed from reference TRBV7-8 and TRBJ1-5, reads GAGVSQSPRYKVAKRGQDVALRCDPISGHVSLFWYQQALGQGPEFLTYFQNEAQLDKSGLPSDRFFAERPEGSVSTLKIQRTQQEDSAVYLCASSPAAIRSNQPQHFGDGTRLSIL.

This chain connects TRBV5-1 to TRBJ2-2, with D tentatively TRBD1 (5 bases). The germline V and J ends were trimmed by 2 bases and 0 bases, with 17 bases remaining between them. Germline V lookup: CDR1 SGHRS, CDR2 YFSETQ. CDR3 length: 18 residues. CDR3 amino acids: CASSFRPGLSSNTGELFF. The CDR3, as DNA: TGCGCCAGCAGCTTCCGGCCAGGGCTCTCCTCGAACACCGGGGAGCTGTTTTTT.

The chain joins TRBV2 to TRBJ2-1, with D maybe TRBD2 (6 bases). This CDR3 spans 14 amino acids. The germline V and J ends were trimmed by 6 bases and 2 bases, with 11 bases remaining between them. Germline CDR1 SNHLY, CDR2 FYNNEI. In DNA, the CDR3 is TGTGCCAGCAGCCAAGGAGGGCCCTACAATGAGCAGTTCTTC. Residues: CASSQGGPYNEQFF.

The gene calls are TRBV7-2 and TRBJ2-2; 8 bases line up with TRBD2. J gave up 4 bases and V 2 bases, and 6 bases lay outside the gene matches. The V gene's germline CDR1 is SGHTA and CDR2 FQGNSA. The CDR3 sequence is 16 residues long. For the CDR3, the DNA is TGTGCCAGCAGCTTAAAGCTAGCGGGCGTCACCGGGGAGCTGTTTTTT. Encoded protein: CASSLKLAGVTGELFF.

The chain combines TRBV19 with TRBJ2-7, with 8 positions matching TRBD1. Germline V lookup: CDR1 LNHDA, CDR2 SQIVND (reference sequence). The CDR3 has 15 residues. The junction had 8 bases not matched to a gene; V was cut back by 4 bases and J by 3 bases. CDR3 sequence (DNA): TGTGCCAGTAGTAAACCGGGACAGGCTATCTACGAGCAGTACTTC. Its protein is CASSKPGQAIYEQYF.

This clone was counted once. The chain has TRBV6-6 and TRBJ2-5; a weak D match, TRBD1 (5 bases). The CDR3 has 13 residues. The germline V gene has CDR1 MNHNY and CDR2 SVGAGI (reference sequence). V was trimmed by 6 bases and J by 2 bases, leaving 10 bases between them. For the CDR3, the DNA is TGTGCCAGCAGACTACAGGTTCAAGAGACCCAGTACTTC. This gives the protein CASRLQVQETQYF.

This sequence joins TRBV14 and TRBJ2-7; TRBD1 matches at 8 bases. The germline gives CDR1 SGHDN, CDR2 FVKESK. The CDR3 runs 14 residues. V lost 3 bases to trimming and J lost 9 bases; unmatched junction nucleotides: 10. CDR3 amino acids: CASSHRGRGQLQYF. The CDR3 DNA sequence: TGTGCCAGCAGCCATAGGGGCAGGGGGCAATTGCAGTACTTC.

V gene TRBV5-1 combines with J gene TRBJ1-1; the D is unclear. Germline V CDR1 and CDR2: SGHRS, YFSETQ. Trimming removed 6 bases from V and 1 base from J, with 13 bases in between. The CDR3 runs to 14 residues. CDR3 sequence (DNA): TGCGCCAGCACCGAGGACTCCGCGAACACTGAAGCTTTCTTT. This sequence encodes CASTEDSANTEAFF.

This chain joins TRBV5-1 and TRBJ2-2; tentative D call: TRBD2 (6 bases). The V end was cut by 3 bases, the J end by 4 bases, with 16 bases between. This CDR3 has 16 amino acids. Germline lookup yields CDR1 SGHRS and CDR2 YFSETQ. Here the CDR3 reads CASSSRVEGTTGELFF. The CDR3 coding sequence is TGCGCCAGCAGCTCACGGGTGGAGGGAACCACCGGGGAGCTGTTTTTT.

This clone was observed a single time. The CDR3: CASSSQGLAGANEQFF. DNA for the CDR3: TGTGCCAGCAGCTCACAGGGACTAGCGGGAGCCAATGAGCAGTTCTTC. The genes are TRBV5-4 and TRBJ2-1; the match to TRBD2 covers 14 bases. The germline gives CDR1 SGHNT, CDR2 YYREEE (reference sequence). J lost 6 bases, V lost 3 bases, and 5 bases had no gene match. The CDR3 is 16 residues long.

This sequence joins TRBV29-1 and TRBJ2-1, with 9 positions matching TRBD1. V dropped 4 bases and J dropped 2; count of bases not matched to a gene: 0. This CDR3 comprises 13 residues. Per germline, CDR1 SQVTM and CDR2 ANQGSEA. CDR3 amino acids: CSVGTGAYNEQFF. The CDR3 DNA is TGCAGCGTTGGGACAGGGGCCTACAATGAGCAGTTCTTC.

This chain connects TRBV5-6 to TRBJ2-4; TRBD1 is a possible D gene (6 bases). Germline V lookup: CDR1 SGHDT, CDR2 YYEEEE. The CDR3 has 16 amino acids. V was clipped by 4 bases and J by 0 bases, with 14 bases between them. The CDR3 loop is CASSPGQFIAKNIQYF. In DNA form, the CDR3 reads TGTGCCAGCAGCCCCGGACAGTTTATAGCCAAAAACATTCAGTACTTC.

V gene TRBV7-6 combines with J gene TRBJ2-3; 7 bases are shared with TRBD2. Germline lookup yields CDR1 SGHVS and CDR2 FNYEAQ. Germline trimming cut 6 bases from V and 0 bases from J; bases unmatched to any gene: 9. The CDR3 contains 16 residues. CDR3 in amino acids: CASRPGGRASTDTQYF. The CDR3 DNA is TGTGCCAGCAGGCCCGGTGGGAGGGCTAGCACAGATACGCAGTATTTT.

This sequence joins TRBV2 and TRBJ2-7, with a weak D call TRBD1 (5 bases). The CDR3 runs to 12 residues. Germline V lookup: CDR1 SNHLY, CDR2 FYNNEI. Trimming stripped 7 bases from V and 2 bases from J, with 9 bases between. CDR3 sequence (DNA): TGTGCCAGCACACAGGCCACCTACGAGCAGTACTTC. It yields the protein CASTQATYEQYF. Combining the CDR3 with reference TRBV2 and TRBJ2-7 gives the whole variable domain EPEVTQTPSHQVTQMGQEVILRCVPISNHLYFYWYRQILGQKVEFLVSFYNNEISEKSEIFDDQFSVERPDGSNFTLKIRSTKLEDSAMYFCASTQATYEQYFGPGTRLTVT.

Details on this clone: The sample holds other DNA sequences that translate to the same CDR3. This chain uses TRBV2 with TRBJ2-5; no clear D gene. The CDR3 is 12 amino acids. V lost 3 bases to trimming and J lost 0 bases, with 2 bases between them. Germline V gene lookup returns CDR1 SNHLY and CDR2 FYNNEI. The CDR3 region has the DNA TGTGCCAGCAGTGACTACCAAGAGACCCAGTACTTC. Amino acid sequence: CASSDYQETQYF.